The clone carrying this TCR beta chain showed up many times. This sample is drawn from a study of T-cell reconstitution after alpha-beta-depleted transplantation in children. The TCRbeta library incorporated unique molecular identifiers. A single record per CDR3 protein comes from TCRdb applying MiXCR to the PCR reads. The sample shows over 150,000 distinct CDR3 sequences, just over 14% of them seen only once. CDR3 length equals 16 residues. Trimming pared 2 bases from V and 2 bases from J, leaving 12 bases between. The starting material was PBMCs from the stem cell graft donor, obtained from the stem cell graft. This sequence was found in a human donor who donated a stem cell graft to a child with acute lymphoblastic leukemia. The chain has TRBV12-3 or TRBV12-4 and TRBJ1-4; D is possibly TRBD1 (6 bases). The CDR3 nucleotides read TGTGCCAGCAGTTTAAGGGACATCGGTACTAATGAAAAACTGTTTTTT. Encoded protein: CASSLRDIGTNEKLFF.